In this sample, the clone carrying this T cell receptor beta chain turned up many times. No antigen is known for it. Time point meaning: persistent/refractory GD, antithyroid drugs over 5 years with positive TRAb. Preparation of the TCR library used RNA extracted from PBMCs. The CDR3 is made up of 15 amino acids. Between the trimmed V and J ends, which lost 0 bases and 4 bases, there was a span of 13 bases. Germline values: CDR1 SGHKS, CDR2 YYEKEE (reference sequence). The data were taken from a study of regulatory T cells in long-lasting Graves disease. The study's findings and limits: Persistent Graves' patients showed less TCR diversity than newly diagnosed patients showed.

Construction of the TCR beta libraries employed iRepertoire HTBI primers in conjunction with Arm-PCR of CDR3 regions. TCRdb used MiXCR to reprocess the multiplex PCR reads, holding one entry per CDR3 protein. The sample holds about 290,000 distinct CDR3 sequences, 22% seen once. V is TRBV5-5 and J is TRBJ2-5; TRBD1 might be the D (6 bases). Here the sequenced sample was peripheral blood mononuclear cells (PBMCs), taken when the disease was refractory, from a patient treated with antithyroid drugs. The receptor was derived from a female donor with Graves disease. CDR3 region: CASSLALGAGETQYF. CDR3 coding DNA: TGTGCCAGCAGCTTGGCCCTGGGGGCGGGAGAGACCCAGTACTTC.